These 2 T cell receptor beta chains were all obtained from the same sample, sequenced in a study of immune cell composition in non-small cell lung cancer. Clones were sequenced by immunoSEQ multiplex PCR, and TCRdb holds only the in-frame ones, with some missing. The sample shows fewer than 4,000 clones, roughly 85% of them seen only once. Sample: lung tumor tissue. The source is a human donor with non-small cell lung cancer.

This chain uses TRBV2 with TRBJ1-2, with D uncertain. Germline lookup yields CDR1 SNHLY and CDR2 FYNNEI. V gave up 6 bases and J gave up 0 bases, with 14 bases separating them. CDR3 length equals 15 residues. The CDR3 sequence: CASREVENANYGYTF. CDR3 coding DNA: TGTGCCAGCAGGGAGGTGGAGAATGCTAACTATGGCTACACCTTC.

This clone is a singleton in its sample. The chain recombines TRBV30 with TRBJ2-1, with D perhaps TRBD2 (6 bases). V shed 3 bases and J shed 6 bases, with 15 bases lying between them. CDR3 size: 14 residues. The germline V gene encodes CDR1 GTSNPN and CDR2 SVGIG (reference sequence). CDR3 protein: CAWRARGGTNEQFF. The CDR3 DNA is TGTGCCTGGAGAGCCCGAGGCGGGACCAATGAGCAGTTCTTC. The whole variable domain, filled in from reference TRBV30 and TRBJ2-1, reads SQTIHQWPATLVQPVGSPLSLECTVEGTSNPNLYWYRQAAGRGLQLLFYSVGIGQISSEVPQNLSASRPQDRQFILSSKKLLLSDSGFYLCAWRARGGTNEQFFGPGTRLTVL.